The next 7 T cell receptor beta chains were all read from a single sample in a study of lymphopenia after photon versus proton radiotherapy. Generated by immunoSEQ multiplex PCR, the TCRdb table keeps only in-frame clones and is missing some. The sample has about 58,000 clones; approximately 88% are singletons. This material consisted of peripheral blood, taken from a patient treated with proton-based radiotherapy. These receptor sequences come from a man between 60 and 75 years old with pancreatic cancer.

This chain joins TRBV7-6 and TRBJ2-1, with 16 positions matching TRBD2. CDR1 SGHVS and CDR2 FNYEAQ come from the germline V gene. The CDR3 spans 18 residues. With V trimmed by 6 bases and J by 5 bases, 10 bases remained unmatched. The DNA for the CDR3 is TGTGCCAGCAGAATAACCGGGACTAGCGGGAGGGGGAACAATGAGCAGTTCTTC. This translates into CASRITGTSGRGNNEQFF.

The V and J genes are TRBV28 and TRBJ1-2, with D tentatively TRBD1 (6 bases). CDR3 length: 13 residues. Germline values: CDR1 MDHEN, CDR2 SYDVKM. V gave up 5 bases and J gave up 4 bases, with 11 bases separating them. The CDR3, as DNA: TGTGCCAGCAGTGGGGGGCGCCCCTATGGCTACACCTTC. Translating gives CASSGGRPYGYTF.

The chain is built from TRBV4-3 and TRBJ2-6; 8 bases match TRBD1. This CDR3 contains 19 residues. Germline CDR1 and CDR2: LGHNA and YSLEER. The J segment lost 0 bases and the V segment lost 0 bases, leaving 7 bases of the junction unmatched. The CDR3 region is CASSQDLIQGDSGANVLTF. The CDR3 DNA follows: TGCGCCAGCAGCCAAGATCTTATACAGGGGGACTCTGGGGCCAACGTCCTGACTTTC.

The CDR3 protein is CSVGSRRGTGLAGTGELFF. The CDR3 DNA reads TGCAGCGTTGGGTCTCGGCGGGGGACGGGACTAGCGGGCACCGGGGAGCTGTTTTTT. V and J are TRBV29-1 and TRBJ2-2; TRBD2 matches 12 bases. In germline, CDR1 is SQVTM, CDR2 ANQGSEA. The CDR3 spans 19 residues. Trimming at V came to 4 bases and at J to 4 bases, leaving 16 bases not matched to a gene.

V is TRBV30 and J is TRBJ2-3; D may be TRBD2 (5 bases). From germline, CDR1 is GTSNPN and CDR2 SVGIG (reference sequence). Trimming cost V 1 base and J 3 bases, with 11 bases left between them. CDR3 size: 14 residues. CDR3 bases: TGTGCCTGGAGTGCACTAGATGGTACAGATACGCAGTATTTT. Translated, it gives CAWSALDGTDTQYF.

The chain employs TRBV9 and TRBJ2-3; the match to TRBD1 covers 8 bases. V lost 0 bases, J lost 7 bases, and 7 bases stayed unmatched. Germline-derived CDR1 and CDR2 are SGDLS and YYNGEE. This CDR3 is built from 15 residues. CDR3 coding DNA: TGTGCCAGCAGCGTAGATGGACAGGGATTTAATACGCAGTATTTT. This translates into CASSVDGQGFNTQYF.

The V call is TRBV7-2, the J call TRBJ2-1; no clear D. CDR3 length: 14 residues. CDR1 is SGHTA and CDR2 is FQGNSA in the germline V gene. Trimming shortened V by 6 bases and J by 9 bases, and 18 bases separated the two germline ends. Here the CDR3 reads CASSPGPEKGEQFF. CDR3 DNA: TGTGCCAGCAGTCCGGGCCCTGAGAAGGGTGAGCAGTTCTTC.